The sequence of this T cell receptor (beta chain) was determined in a study of vaccination and CD4 T cells after COVID-19. Regarding the study as a whole: This study had few convalescent patients and no early post-infection samples.

The Oncomine TCR Beta short-read assay was applied to DNA of cultured CD4+ T cells. TCRdb re-derived calls from the PCR reads in MiXCR, one entry per CDR3 protein. The table lists under 12,000 distinct CDR3 sequences, more than 65% of them singletons. The treatment is: approximately 9-day PBMC culture with coronavirus spike peptide pools or control peptides (ViraFEST assay). Positive PCR tests came between March and December 2020, ahead of the US Alpha, Beta and Delta variants. The CDR3 is made up of 12 amino acids. Trimming took 5 bases from V and 5 from J, leaving 9 bases between them. For this clonotype: Its antigen is unknown.

V gene TRBV12-3 or TRBV12-4 combines with J gene TRBJ1-2, with a possible D match to TRBD1 (5 bases). The source material was CD4+ T cells from blood, cultured in vitro. This sequence was found in a human donor who had recovered from COVID-19. The CDR3 spells CASSPQVYGYTF. In DNA form, the CDR3 reads TGTGCCAGCAGTCCACAGGTTTATGGCTACACCTTC.